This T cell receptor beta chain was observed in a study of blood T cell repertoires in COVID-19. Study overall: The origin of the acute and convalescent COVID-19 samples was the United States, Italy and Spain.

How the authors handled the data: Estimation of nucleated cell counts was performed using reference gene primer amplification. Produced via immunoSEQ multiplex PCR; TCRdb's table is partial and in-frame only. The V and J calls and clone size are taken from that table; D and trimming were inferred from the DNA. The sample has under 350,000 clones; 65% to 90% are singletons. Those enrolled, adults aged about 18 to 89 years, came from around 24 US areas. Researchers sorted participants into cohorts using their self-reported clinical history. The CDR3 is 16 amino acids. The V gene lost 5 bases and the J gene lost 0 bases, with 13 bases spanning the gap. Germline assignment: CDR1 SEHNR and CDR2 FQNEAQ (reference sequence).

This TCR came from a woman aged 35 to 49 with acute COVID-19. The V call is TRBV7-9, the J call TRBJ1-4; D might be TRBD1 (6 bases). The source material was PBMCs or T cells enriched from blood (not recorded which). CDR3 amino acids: CASSPSRQATNEKLFF. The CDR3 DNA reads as TGTGCCAGCAGCCCGAGCCGACAGGCAACTAATGAAAAACTGTTTTTT.